Shown below are 21 T cell receptor beta chains from a single sample sequenced in a study of control samples from healthy donors and cancer patients (dated by TCRdb to 2018 to 2020). To prepare the library, the immunoSEQ multiplex PCR assay was applied. Not all clones reach the TCRdb copy of this immuneACCESS table, which keeps in-frame sequences only. Checked studies attribute under half of the gap to unresolved V genes and leave the rest unexplained. Counted in this sample were some 65,000 clones; roughly 82% of them appeared once. The ten largest clones represent about 3% of the sample. The sample comprised PBMCs. The receptor set was obtained from a woman aged 45-65 years with lung cancer.

V gene TRBV7-8 combines with J gene TRBJ1-2; 9 nucleotides agree with TRBD1. V dropped 5 bases and J dropped 9; count of bases not matched to a gene: 7. CDR1 is SGHVS and CDR2 is FQNEAQ in the germline V gene. The length of the CDR3 is 13 residues. CDR3 residues: CASSRGGQGSYTF. As DNA, the CDR3 is TGTGCCAGCAGCCGAGGGGGACAGGGAAGCTACACCTTC.

Written as DNA, the CDR3 is TGTGCCAGCAGTGTAGACAGAAGAACCGGGGAGCTGTTTTTT. It is translated as CASSVDRRTGELFF. The chain has TRBV2 and TRBJ2-2; TRBD1 might be the D (5 bases). This CDR3 contains 14 residues. With 4 bases removed from V and 5 bases from J, the gap between germline ends came to 11 bases. Looked up from germline, CDR1 is SNHLY and CDR2 is FYNNEI.

This clone was recorded a few times. This chain joins TRBV5-6 and TRBJ1-2, with 7 bases aligning to TRBD1. The junction had 5 bases not matched to a gene; V was cut back by 0 bases and J by 6 bases. This CDR3 has 14 amino acids. CDR1 and CDR2 (germline): SGHDT, YYEEEE. CDR3 bases: TGTGCCAGCAGCTTGGACAGGGGAACCAATGGCTACACCTTC. Translating it yields CASSLDRGTNGYTF.

Comments on this clone: Other DNA sequences in the same sample also yield this CDR3. This sequence joins TRBV28 and TRBJ1-2; D perhaps matches TRBD1 (6 bases). CDR3 size: 15 residues. The V end lost 1 base, the J end lost 3 bases, and 12 bases lay between the germline ends. Per the germline V gene, CDR1 is MDHEN and CDR2 is SYDVKM. CDR3 region: CASSLSGGSDYGYTF. The CDR3 bases are TGTGCCAGCAGTTTATCGGGGGGCTCAGACTATGGCTACACCTTC.

CDR3 in amino acids: CASSVVAGGPADTQYF. The CDR3 bases are TGTGCCAGCAGCGTAGTTGCGGGGGGGCCTGCAGATACGCAGTATTTT. V is TRBV9 and J is TRBJ2-3; 9 nucleotides align to TRBD2. Trimming removed 0 bases from V and 4 bases from J; junction bases left unmatched: 6. The CDR3 spans 16 residues. Germline V gene sequence: CDR1 SGDLS, CDR2 YYNGEE.

This clone has a handful of counts. This chain connects TRBV29-1 to TRBJ2-1; 10 nucleotides line up with TRBD1. The CDR3 consists of 16 residues. Germline assignment: CDR1 SQVTM and CDR2 ANQGSEA. The junction had 13 bases not matched to a gene; V was cut back by 6 bases and J by 5 bases. This CDR3 is CSVETPTGGTDNEQFF. DNA for the CDR3: TGCAGCGTGGAAACCCCGACAGGGGGCACCGACAATGAGCAGTTCTTC.

The chain employs TRBV4-3 and TRBJ2-1, with 10 bases that match TRBD2. There are 14 residues in the CDR3. In germline, CDR1 is LGHNA, CDR2 YSLEER. V was pared by 1 base and J by 10 bases, with 4 bases of the junction left unmatched. For the CDR3, the DNA is TGCGCCAGCAGCCAAGGACTAGCGGGTGGGGAGCAGTTCTTC. It translates to CASSQGLAGGEQFF.

The rearrangement joins TRBV7-9 to TRBJ2-7; 10 positions agree with TRBD1. The trim removed 4 bases at V and 2 bases at J, leaving 11 bases unmatched. This CDR3 is 17 amino acids long. Germline CDR1 reads SEHNR; CDR2 reads FQNEAQ (reference sequence). Written as DNA, the CDR3 is TGTGCCAGCAGCTCCCTAGACAGGGGGCTTGGTACCTACGAGCAGTACTTC. Translating it yields CASSSLDRGLGTYEQYF.

This clone showed up just a few times. The V and J genes are TRBV3-1 (or the pseudogene TRBV3-2) and TRBJ2-1; the match to TRBD1 covers 8 bases. V was pared by 0 bases and J by 3 bases, with 4 bases of the junction left unmatched. CDR3 length: 16 amino acids. CDR1 is LGHDT, CDR2 YNNKEL, per germline (reference sequence). CDR3 nucleotide sequence: TGTGCCAGCAGCCAAGAGGACAGGGTTTTCTACAATGAGCAGTTCTTC. This translates into CASSQEDRVFYNEQFF.

The J gene is TRBJ1-5, the V gene TRBV19; a weak D match, TRBD1 (5 bases). The CDR3 has 16 residues. Looked up from germline, CDR1 is LNHDA and CDR2 is SQIVND (reference sequence). V was shortened by 3 bases and J by 7 bases, with 19 bases between the two germline ends. CDR3 protein: CASSISKGRVDQPQHF. The CDR3 DNA sequence: TGTGCCAGTAGTATCTCCAAAGGCAGGGTGGACCAGCCCCAGCATTTT. The complete variable domain, with remaining parts taken from reference TRBV19 and TRBJ1-5, reads DGGITQSPKYLFRKEGQNVTLSCEQNLNHDAMYWYRQDPGQGLRLIYYSQIVNDFQKGDIAEGYSVSREKKESFPLTVTSAQKNPTAFYLCASSISKGRVDQPQHFGDGTRLSIL.

This clone was detected once. The chain is built from TRBV18 and TRBJ1-1; D may be TRBD1 (6 bases). V was trimmed by 4 bases and J by 5 bases, leaving 8 bases between them. Germline CDR1 KGHSH, CDR2 LQKENI. There are 12 residues in the CDR3. The CDR3 is CASSQGGTEAFF. DNA for the CDR3: TGTGCCAGCTCACAAGGGGGAACTGAAGCTTTCTTT.

This chain links TRBV12-3 or TRBV12-4 with TRBJ1-1, with 8 bases that match TRBD1. Unmatched junction bases numbered 5, after V lost 5 bases and J lost 6 bases. The CDR3 extends over 13 amino acids. CDR3 amino acids: CASSPPTGAEAFF. The CDR3 DNA sequence: TGTGCCAGCAGTCCCCCGACAGGGGCTGAAGCTTTCTTT.

The J gene is TRBJ1-4, the V gene TRBV7-2, with D uncertain. The length of the CDR3 is 14 residues. The V and J ends lost 5 bases and 0 bases respectively, with 7 bases between them. Germline V gene data show CDR1 as SGHTA and CDR2 as FQGNSA. DNA for the CDR3: TGTGCCAGCAGCCCCCCCTCAACTAATGAAAAACTGTTTTTT. Amino acid sequence: CASSPPSTNEKLFF.

CDR3 nucleotides: TGCGCCAGCAGCCCAGACAGGGGGAACTATGGCTACACCTTC. Residues: CASSPDRGNYGYTF. The J gene is TRBJ1-2, the V gene TRBV5-1; 9 bases align to TRBD1. The CDR3 length is 14 residues. The V segment lost 4 bases and the J segment 2 bases; nucleotides outside the gene matches: 3. The germline CDR1 and CDR2 sequences are SGHRS and YFSETQ.

This chain links TRBV5-1 with TRBJ2-5; 10 positions match TRBD2. The ends lost 4 bases at V and 2 bases at J; junction bases unmatched: 8. This CDR3 has 16 amino acids. Germline CDR1 reads SGHRS; CDR2 reads YFSETQ. This CDR3 is CASSRRLAGSQETQYF. DNA of the CDR3: TGCGCCAGCAGCCGCCGACTAGCGGGCTCTCAAGAGACCCAGTACTTC.

The chain is built from TRBV12-3 or TRBV12-4 and TRBJ1-6; 7 bases line up with TRBD1. There are 13 residues in the CDR3. The J segment lost 10 bases and the V segment lost 6 bases, leaving 6 bases of the junction unmatched. The chain's CDR3 is CASRRQGQSPLHF. The CDR3, as DNA: TGTGCCAGCAGGAGACAGGGCCAGTCACCCCTCCACTTT.

This sequence joins TRBV12-3 or TRBV12-4 and TRBJ1-4; no definite D call. With 1 base removed from V and 14 bases from J, the gap between germline ends came to 14 bases. The CDR3 loop spans 13 amino acids. The CDR3: CASSLDSRQSLFF. In DNA, the CDR3 is TGTGCCAGCAGTTTAGATAGCCGTCAAAGTCTGTTTTTT.

The genes are TRBV15 and TRBJ1-1; D unresolved. Germline loops: CDR1 LNHNV, CDR2 YYDKDF (reference sequence). The V end lost 5 bases, the J end lost 0 bases, and 13 bases lay between the germline ends. The CDR3 has 15 residues. CDR3 sequence: CATSPRGTMNTEAFF. The DNA of the CDR3 is TGTGCCACCAGCCCCCGTGGAACTATGAACACTGAAGCTTTCTTT. Looking up the rest from reference TRBV15 and TRBJ1-1 gives the full variable domain: DAMVIQNPRYQVTQFGKPVTLSCSQTLNHNVMYWYQQKSSQAPKLLFHYYDKDFNNEADTPDNFQSRRPNTSFCFLDIRSPGLGDTAMYLCATSPRGTMNTEAFFGQGTRLTVV.

This chain uses TRBV9 with TRBJ1-1; the D gene is possibly TRBD1 (6 bases). V lost 0 bases, J lost 1 base, and 13 bases lay in between. Germline V gene sequence: CDR1 SGDLS, CDR2 YYNGEE. The CDR3 extends over 16 amino acids. CDR3: CASSVGRGEWNTEAFF. The CDR3 DNA sequence: TGTGCCAGCAGCGTAGGCAGGGGCGAATGGAACACTGAAGCTTTCTTT. Full variable domain (outside the CDR3, taken from reference TRBV9 and TRBJ1-1): DSGVTQTPKHLITATGQRVTLRCSPRSGDLSVYWYQQSLDQGLQFLIQYYNGEERAKGNILERFSAQQFPDLHSELNLSSLELGDSALYFCASSVGRGEWNTEAFFGQGTRLTVV.

CDR3 in amino acids: CASSLADRDSYGYTF. The CDR3 bases are TGTGCCAGCAGCTTAGCCGACCGGGACAGCTATGGCTACACCTTC. The V gene is TRBV7-9, the J gene TRBJ1-2; 7 bases line up with TRBD1. V shed 0 bases and J 4 bases; nucleotides not matched to a gene: 5. The length of the CDR3 is 15 residues. Germline-derived CDR1 and CDR2 are SEHNR and FQNEAQ (reference sequence).

The chain carries TRBV6-5 and TRBJ2-3; D gene uncertain. The V end was cut by 7 bases, the J end by 2 bases, with 10 bases between. CDR3 length: 13 residues. Germline V gene sequence: CDR1 MNHEY, CDR2 SVGAGI. The CDR3 protein is CASINFSTDTQYF. In nucleotides, the CDR3 is TGTGCCAGCATTAACTTCTCCACAGATACGCAGTATTTT.